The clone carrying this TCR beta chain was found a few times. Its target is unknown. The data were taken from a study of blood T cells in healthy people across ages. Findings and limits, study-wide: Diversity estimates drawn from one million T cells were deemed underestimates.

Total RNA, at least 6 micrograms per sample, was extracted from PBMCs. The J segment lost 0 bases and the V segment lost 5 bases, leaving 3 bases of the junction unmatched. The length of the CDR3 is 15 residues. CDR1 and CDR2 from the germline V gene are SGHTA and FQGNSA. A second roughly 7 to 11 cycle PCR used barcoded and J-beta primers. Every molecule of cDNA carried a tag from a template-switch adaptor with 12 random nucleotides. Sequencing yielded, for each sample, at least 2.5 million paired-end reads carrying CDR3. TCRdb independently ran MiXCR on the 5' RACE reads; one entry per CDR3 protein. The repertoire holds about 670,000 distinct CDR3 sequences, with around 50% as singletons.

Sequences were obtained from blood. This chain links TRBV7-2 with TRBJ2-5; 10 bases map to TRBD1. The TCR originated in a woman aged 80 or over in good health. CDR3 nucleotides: TGTGCCAGCAGCATCGGGACAGGGGACCAAGAGACCCAGTACTTC. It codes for CASSIGTGDQETQYF.